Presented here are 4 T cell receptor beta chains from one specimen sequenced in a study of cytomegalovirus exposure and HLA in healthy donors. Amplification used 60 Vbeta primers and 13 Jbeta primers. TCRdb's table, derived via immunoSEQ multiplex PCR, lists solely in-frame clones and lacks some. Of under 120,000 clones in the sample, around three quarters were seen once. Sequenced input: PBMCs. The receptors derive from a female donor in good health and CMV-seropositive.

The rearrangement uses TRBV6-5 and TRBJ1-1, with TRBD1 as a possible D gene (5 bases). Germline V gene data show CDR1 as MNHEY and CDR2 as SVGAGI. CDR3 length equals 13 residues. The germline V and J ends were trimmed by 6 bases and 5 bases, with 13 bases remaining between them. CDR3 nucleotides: TGTGCCAGCAGCACCCCGGGGGGTACTGAAGCTTTCTTT. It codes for CASSTPGGTEAFF.

CDR3 protein: CSVGQTNTEAFF. The CDR3 DNA reads TGCAGCGTTGGACAGACGAACACTGAAGCTTTCTTT. The chain recombines TRBV29-1 with TRBJ1-1, with a weak D call TRBD1 (5 bases). The V end was cut by 4 bases, the J end by 1 base, with 7 bases between. CDR1 and CDR2 from the germline V gene are SQVTM and ANQGSEA. This CDR3 is built from 12 residues.

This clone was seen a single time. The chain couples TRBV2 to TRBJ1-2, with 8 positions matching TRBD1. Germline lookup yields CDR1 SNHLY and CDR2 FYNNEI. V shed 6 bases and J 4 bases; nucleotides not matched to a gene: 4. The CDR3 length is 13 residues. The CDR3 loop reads CASRVTGAYGYTF. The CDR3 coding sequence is TGTGCCAGCAGAGTGACAGGGGCCTATGGCTACACCTTC. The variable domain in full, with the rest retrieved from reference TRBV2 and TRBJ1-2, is EPEVTQTPSHQVTQMGQEVILRCVPISNHLYFYWYRQILGQKVEFLVSFYNNEISEKSEIFDDQFSVERPDGSNFTLKIRSTKLEDSAMYFCASRVTGAYGYTFGSGTRLTVV.

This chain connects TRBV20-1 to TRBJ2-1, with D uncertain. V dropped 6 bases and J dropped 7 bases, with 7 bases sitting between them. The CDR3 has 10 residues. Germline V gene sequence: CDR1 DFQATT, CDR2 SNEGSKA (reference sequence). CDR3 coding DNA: TGCAGTGCCTGGGCTAATGAGCAGTTCTTC. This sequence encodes CSAWANEQFF.